This T cell receptor (beta chain) was captured by sequencing in a study of CD8 T cells in ankylosing spondylitis. V was cut by 4 bases and J by 0 bases, with 11 bases left in between. There are 15 residues in the CDR3. Germline CDR1 is SGHDT and CDR2 is YYEEEE. This clonotype was seen many times. Its specificity is not known. Points from the study as a whole: Reported data indicate significant enrichment of disease-linked clones within matched ankylosing spondylitis synovial fluid.

In TCRdb, the 5' RACE reads were re-called with MiXCR into one record per CDR3 protein. The sample comprises roughly 240,000 distinct CDR3 sequences, 7.5% to 9.5% of which are singletons, and 4% to 5.5% rests with the top ten. This TCR was sampled from a female donor with ankylosing spondylitis or in good health (not recorded which). Specimen: blood, either unsorted or a sorted T cell fraction (not recorded which). The V and J genes are TRBV5-6 and TRBJ2-1; tentatively, D is TRBD2 (5 bases). The CDR3 coding sequence is TGTGCCAGCAGCCCAGGTGGGAGCTCCTACAATGAGCAGTTCTTC. This codes for CASSPGGSSYNEQFF.